This T cell receptor (beta chain) was recovered during a study of cytomegalovirus exposure and HLA in healthy donors. Overall study context: HLA-typed donors were the source of roughly 80 million unique TCRs held in an early data release.

Germline CDR1 SQVTM, CDR2 ANQGSEA. The CDR3 is 13 amino acids. Trimming removed 7 bases from V and 2 bases from J, with 13 bases in between. Points on this clone: Its antigen remains unknown.

Notes on the study in general: TCR beta sequences numbering fewer than 20,000 were associated with HLA alleles at 0.05 false discovery rate in a later analysis. Previously analyzed data showed that most TCR beta V segments were productive at a frequency of about 90% or about 30%.

Amplification used 60 Vbeta primers and 13 Jbeta primers. Per the original methods: Later, an analysis found tens of millions of unique TCR beta chains, and some 10 million of these were shared. The table came from immunoSEQ multiplex PCR; TCRdb's copy has only in-frame clones and leaves some out. V, J and clone size reflect that table, while D and trimming were determined from the DNA. The sample carries approximately 140,000 clones, around 81% recorded once. The TCR was taken from a woman between 45 and 60 years old in good health and CMV-seronegative. Specimen: PBMCs. The V and J genes are TRBV29-1 and TRBJ2-3, with D maybe TRBD2 (5 bases). CDR3 in amino acids: CSGTRPSTDTQYF. The CDR3 nucleotides are TGCAGCGGGACTCGCCCCTCCACAGATACGCAGTATTTT.